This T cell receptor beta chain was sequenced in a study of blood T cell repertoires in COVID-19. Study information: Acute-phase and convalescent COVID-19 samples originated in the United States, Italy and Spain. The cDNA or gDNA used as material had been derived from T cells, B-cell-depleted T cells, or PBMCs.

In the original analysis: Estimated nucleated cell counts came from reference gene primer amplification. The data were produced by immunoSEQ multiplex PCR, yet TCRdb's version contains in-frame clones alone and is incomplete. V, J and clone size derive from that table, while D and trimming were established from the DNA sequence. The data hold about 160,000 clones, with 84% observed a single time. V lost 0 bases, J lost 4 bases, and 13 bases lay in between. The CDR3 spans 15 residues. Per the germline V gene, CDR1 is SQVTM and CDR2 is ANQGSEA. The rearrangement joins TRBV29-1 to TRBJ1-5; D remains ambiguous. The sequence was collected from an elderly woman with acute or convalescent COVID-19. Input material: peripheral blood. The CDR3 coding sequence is TGCAGCGTTGAAGATCACGGAGAGATAAATCAGCCCCAGCATTTT. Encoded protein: CSVEDHGEINQPQHF.